This TCR beta chain was captured in a study of vaccination and CD4 T cells after COVID-19 (dated by TCRdb to between 2021 and 2024). Regarding the complete study: Every convalescent patient had a positive nasal swab PCR test for SARS-CoV-2, with mild disease in nine or ten patients and severe disease in one. The convalescent cohort comprised six males and four females, including two Hispanic individuals, seven Caucasians, two Asians and one multiracial person. Participants received two doses of either the Pfizer-BioNTech BNT162b2 vaccine (n=8) or the Moderna mRNA-1273 vaccine (n=2). Post-COVID blood samples from convalescent patients were collected a median of approximately 93 days after diagnosis, with a range of about 35 to 180 days. Post-vaccine blood samples were collected a median of about 72 days after the second vaccine dose, ranging from about 14 to 241 days. For stimulating the cultures, overlapping spike peptide pools were used, derived from SARS-CoV-2 as well as from the common cold coronaviruses HCoV-NL63, HCoV-OC43 and HCoV-229E. As controls, cultures received a CEFX viral epitope pool (the positive control), an HIV-1 Nef peptide pool (the negative control), or no peptide at all. In under twelve COVID-19 convalescent patients and a handful of infection-naive healthy vaccine recipients, researchers compared the spike-specific CD4+ TCR repertoire from before mRNA vaccination with the repertoire from after. Overall results and qualifications from the work: The median number of SARS-CoV-2-reactive clonotypes rose from 21 after infection to approximately 41 after vaccination, but the change was not significant. In convalescent patients, a median around 90% of post-vaccine SARS-CoV-2-reactive clones were detected only after vaccination, suggesting vaccine-specific priming. Nearly all vaccine-specific clones in convalescent patients (304 of 307) were mono-reactive for SARS-CoV-2 spike rather than cross-reactive with common cold coronaviruses. Only a relatively small number of convalescent patients were included in the study, and early timepoints following natural infection were not analyzed.

Including the terminal cysteine and phenylalanine, the CDR3 comprises 11 residues. Only CDR3 DNA remains: 33 bases, in frame from the first base. The junction shows trimming of 4 bases on V and 10 bases on J, plus 13 bases between the germline ends. Via the germline V gene (reference sequence), CDR1 is DFQATT and CDR2 SNEGSKA. As to this clonotype: Its binding antigen is unknown. No much larger clone is present one base from it, and per-base qualities are unavailable.

What this sample's treatment or condition label stands for: roughly nine-day PBMC culture with coronavirus spike peptide pools or control peptides (ViraFEST assay). The ViraFEST assay was used in the study, in which antigen-specific T cells were expanded with peptide pools and expanded clonotypes were subsequently identified by TCR sequencing. The positive SARS-CoV-2 PCR tests of the convalescent patients were dated from March to December 2020, before the Alpha, Beta and Delta variants emerged in the United States. Each well held roughly 2.2 million PBMCs cultured in IMDM containing roughly 5.5% human AB serum and approximately 9.4 IU/ml IL-2, with 8.5 to 10 ug/ml peptide pools added. On days 3 and 7, half of the culture medium was replaced with fresh IL-2-containing medium. Once the cells had been in culture for over nine days, the EasySep CD4+ T cell isolation kit was used to isolate CD4+ T cells by negative selection. Ficoll-Paque Plus gradient centrifugation was used to isolate PBMCs from whole blood, and the isolated PBMCs were then either used fresh or cryopreserved at -140C. Culture conditions were generally each tested in triplicate wells.

Libraries were constructed by PCR. At the Johns Hopkins FTIC core, DNA from the cultured CD4+ T cells underwent TCR sequencing with the Oncomine TCR Beta short-read assay. Genomic DNA was extracted from the cultured CD4+ T cells with the QIAamp micro DNA kit. Oncomine TCR Beta libraries from cultured CD4+ T cells were pooled with unique dual indexes and sequenced on an Illumina iSeq 100. The authors' pipeline ran thus. Non-productive sequences were removed, and CDR3s not starting with C, not ending with F or W, or shorter than 7 amino acids were discarded. The MANAFEST web application identified antigen-specific clonotypes by comparing peptide-stimulated wells against reference wells and other culture wells. An FDR below 0.05, an odds ratio above 5, and a productive frequency above 0.1% in at least two of three replicate wells were required for clones to be considered positive. A clonotype was classed as cross-reactive if the clonotype showed significant expansion both in SARS-CoV-2 spike wells and in at least one common cold coronavirus spike condition. CDR3 homology was assessed with Levenshtein distances (stringdist) and unrooted phylogenetic trees (ape) in R version 3.6.1. Through fastp at Q25 and MiXCR, TCRdb rebuilt clones from the public reads, retaining in-frame beta chains. CDR3 protein sequences are deduplicated, and each keeps its most common genes and DNA. The V and J calls were not made by the authors but by TCRdb's processing. This sample lists about 12,000 distinct CDR3 sequences; 44% were detected once. Together, the top ten hold roughly 18% of the sample.

The source is a human donor with COVID-19. The specimen was cultured CD4+ T cells from blood. The chain is assembled from TRBV20-1 and TRBJ1-1; TRBD1 is possibly the D segment (6 matching bases). For the CDR3, the sequence is CSAIKTGRAFF. The nucleotide sequence reads TGCAGTGCTATAAAGACAGGTAGAGCTTTCTTT.